This T cell receptor (beta chain) was recorded in a study of CDR3 diversity in severe acne. This clonotype was detected only once. TCRdb called the PCR reads again in MiXCR, with one record for every CDR3 protein. The sample lists tens of thousands of distinct CDR3 sequences, around 47% occurring once. The CDR3 sequence is 11 residues long. CDR1 is LNHDA, CDR2 SQIVND, per germline (reference sequence). V was pared by 10 bases and J by 4 bases, with 10 bases between. The chain carries TRBV19 and TRBJ1-1; no reliable D call. Material for sequencing was blood. This receptor was obtained from a male donor with severe acne vulgaris. In DNA, the CDR3 is TGTGCCACCATGGGAGCCACTGAAGCTTTCTTT. The encoded protein is CATMGATEAFF.